Listed below are T cell receptor beta chains from one sample, sequenced in a study of shared clonotypes between healthy human individuals. Data came from immunoSEQ multiplex PCR; TCRdb stores just in-frame clones and leaves some out. Of around 940,000 clones in the sample, approximately 76% were seen once. The sample taken for sequencing was memory CD4+ T cells sorted from blood. The receptors originated from a young man in good health. CDR3s include the opening cysteine and the closing phenylalanine or tryptophan. A D gene is named only where the DNA matches it firmly. Clone size is shown for a subset of rows, as once, few, many or a class of expanded clone.

cdr3_aa cdr3_nt d_call clone_size j_call v_call
CASRGTENNEQFF TGTGCCAGCAGAGGAACGGAGAACAATGAGCAGTTCTTC - - TRBJ2-1 TRBV25-1
CASSVGLGQEYGYTF TGTGCCAGCAGCGTAGGGTTAGGACAGGAATATGGCTACACCTTC TRBD1 many TRBJ1-2 TRBV9
CASSQRRDTQYF TGTGCCAGCAGTCAAAGACGAGATACGCAGTATTTT - - TRBJ2-3 TRBV2
CAISAGAAGGDEQYF TGTGCCATCAGCGCCGGTGCCGCCGGGGGGGACGAGCAGTACTTC TRBD2 - TRBJ2-7 TRBV10-3
CASSPQGAREKLFF TGTGCCAGCTCACCGCAGGGGGCTCGGGAAAAACTGTTTTTT TRBD1 - TRBJ1-4 TRBV18
CASSLGERYGYTF TGTGCCAGCAGCTTAGGAGAGAGATATGGCTACACCTTC - - TRBJ1-2 TRBV7-9
CASSMEGGRTGELFF TGTGCCAGTAGTATGGAGGGGGGCCGCACCGGGGAGCTGTTTTTT - - TRBJ2-2 TRBV19
CASSRNTGELFF TGTGCCAGCAGTCGAAACACCGGGGAGCTGTTTTTT - few TRBJ2-2 TRBV6-6
CASSIPGQYNEQFF TGTGCCAGTAGTATTCCGGGACAGTACAATGAGCAGTTCTTC TRBD1 - TRBJ2-1 TRBV19
CASSPRNGELPQHF TGCGCCAGCAGCCCTCGTAACGGTGAATTGCCCCAGCATTTT - - TRBJ1-5 TRBV5-1
CASSTGTGDREQYF TGCGCCAGCAGCACGGGGACAGGGGATAGAGAGCAGTACTTC TRBD1 - TRBJ2-7 TRBV5-1
CASSLSRSTDTQYF TGCGCCAGCAGCTTGAGCAGAAGCACAGATACGCAGTATTTT - few TRBJ2-3 TRBV5-1
CASSLRSENQPQHF TGTGCCAGCAGTTTAAGGTCAGAGAATCAGCCCCAGCATTTT - once TRBJ1-5 TRBV27
CASSLGGTSGSRDTQYF TGCGCCAGCAGCTTGGGGGGGACTAGCGGTTCCCGAGATACGCAGTATTTT TRBD2 once TRBJ2-3 TRBV5-1
CSAGTSYEQYF TGCAGTGCTGGCACCTCCTACGAGCAGTACTTC - - TRBJ2-7 TRBV20-1
CASSRTGTYYEQYF TGTGCCAGCAGTCGGACGGGCACGTATTACGAGCAGTACTTC - - TRBJ2-7 TRBV27
CASSLDSIRQFF TGTGCCAGCAGCTTAGATTCTATCAGGCAGTTCTTC - - TRBJ2-1 TRBV7-9
CASSRIGQGLSEQYF TGTGCCAGCAGCCGAATAGGACAGGGCCTATCGGAGCAGTACTTC TRBD1 - TRBJ2-7 TRBV11-1
CARSQPGLMMNTEAFF TGTGCCAGAAGTCAACCGGGACTTATGATGAACACTGAAGCTTTCTTT - - TRBJ1-1 TRBV5-3
CASSPTDRANTEAFF TGCGCCAGCAGCCCGACGGACAGAGCTAACACTGAAGCTTTCTTT - - TRBJ1-1 TRBV5-1
CASSRRTGSNEQFF TGTGCCAGCAGCCGACGGACAGGGTCGAATGAGCAGTTCTTC TRBD1 - TRBJ2-1 TRBV11-2
CAWSVGGFTYNSPLHF TGTGCCTGGAGTGTAGGCGGGTTTACCTATAATTCACCCCTCCACTTT - - TRBJ1-6 TRBV30
CAISERDFNTGELFF TGTGCCATCAGTGAGCGGGACTTTAACACCGGGGAGCTGTTTTTT - - TRBJ2-2 TRBV10-3
CASSLAGTQETQYF TGTGCCAGCAGCTTGGCGGGTACCCAAGAGACCCAGTACTTC - - TRBJ2-5 TRBV5-4
CAWSWDLAGNNEQFF TGTGCCTGGTCCTGGGATCTAGCGGGGAACAATGAGCAGTTCTTC TRBD2 - TRBJ2-1 TRBV30
CASSESSGSQETQYF TGCGCCAGCAGTGAGTCTAGCGGGTCCCAAGAGACCCAGTACTTC TRBD2 - TRBJ2-5 TRBV10-2
CASSRLAGEQFF TGTGCCAGTAGTAGGCTCGCGGGTGAGCAGTTCTTC - - TRBJ2-1 TRBV19
CASSTTGLRTQYF TGTGCCAGCAGTACGACAGGGTTGCGGACCCAGTACTTC TRBD1 - TRBJ2-5 TRBV28
CSAVGTANYGYTF TGCAGCGCCGTCGGGACGGCGAACTATGGCTACACCTTC - - TRBJ1-2 TRBV29-1
CASRQTSGANVLTF TGCGCCAGCAGACAAACCAGTGGGGCCAACGTCCTGACTTTC - - TRBJ2-6 TRBV5-1
CASSEDTHNSPLHF TGTGCCAGCAGTGAGGACACCCATAATTCACCCCTCCACTTT - - TRBJ1-6 TRBV2
CAISDRDTEAFF TGTGCCATCAGTGACAGGGATACTGAAGCTTTCTTT - few TRBJ1-1 TRBV10-3
CSVDWLAGGLYNEQFF TGCAGCGTTGATTGGTTAGCGGGGGGGTTATACAATGAGCAGTTCTTC TRBD2 - TRBJ2-1 TRBV29-1
CASSPGLAGAIAGELFF TGTGCCAGCAGCCCGGGACTAGCGGGAGCAATTGCCGGGGAGCTGTTTTTT TRBD2 once TRBJ2-2 TRBV9
CSVEDPTGTSGASTDTQYF TGCAGCGTTGAAGATCCGACCGGGACTAGCGGGGCTAGCACAGATACGCAGTATTTT TRBD2 - TRBJ2-3 TRBV29-1
CASSLLPSYGYTF TGTGCCAGCAGTTTATTGCCAAGCTATGGCTACACCTTC - - TRBJ1-2 TRBV28
CAISEGTATNYYGYTF TGTGCCATCAGTGAGGGGACAGCAACCAATTACTATGGCTACACCTTC TRBD1 once TRBJ1-2 TRBV10-3
CAQNELPLAGGTNEQFF TGTGCCCAAAACGAACTCCCACTAGCGGGAGGGACGAATGAGCAGTTCTTC TRBD2 - TRBJ2-1 TRBV30
CASSLVAGFQETQYF TGTGCCAGCAGCTTAGTAGCGGGATTTCAAGAGACCCAGTACTTC TRBD2 - TRBJ2-5 TRBV7-2
CASSVTGGAGEKLFF TGTGCCAGCAGCGTGACAGGGGGCGCGGGTGAAAAACTGTTTTTT TRBD1 - TRBJ1-4 TRBV5-4
CASSLNIAPGLADYNEQFF TGTGCCAGCAGCCTCAACATCGCCCCGGGACTAGCGGATTACAATGAGCAGTTCTTC TRBD2 - TRBJ2-1 TRBV11-2
CASSPTGVLYGYTF TGTGCCAGCAGCCCGACAGGCGTTCTCTATGGCTACACCTTC - - TRBJ1-2 TRBV6-6